Presented here are 25 T cell receptor beta chains from one specimen sequenced in a study of graft-versus-host responses after intestinal transplantation. These receptors are not linked to any known antigen. Some clones are missing from TCRdb's copy, which holds only in-frame ones; the method was immunoSEQ multiplex PCR. The table has over 55,000 clones, about nine tenths seen once. The sequenced sample was unstimulated CD8+ T cells sorted from spleen or lymph node cells, obtained before intestinal transplant. These receptors were obtained from a human donor who received an intestinal transplant.

V is TRBV4-1 and J is TRBJ1-1; D remains unclear. This CDR3 contains 13 residues. V lost 1 base and J lost 4, with 7 bases in between. Germline V gene lookup returns CDR1 MGHRA and CDR2 YSYEKL. CDR3 DNA: TGCGCCAGCAGCCAAGTAAGTAGCACTGAAGCTTTCTTT. It codes for CASSQVSSTEAFF.

This clone came up a few times. The rearrangement uses TRBV13 and TRBJ2-3; D might be TRBD2 (5 bases). The CDR3 totals 15 residues. V lost 2 bases and J lost 2, with 11 bases in between. CDR1 PRHDT and CDR2 FYEKMQ come from the germline V gene (reference sequence). Written as DNA, the CDR3 is TGTGCCAGCAGCTTACGGGGTTCCACCACAGATACGCAGTATTTT. Translation gives CASSLRGSTTDTQYF.

V and J are TRBV7-9 and TRBJ2-7; unclear D gene. The germline V and J ends were trimmed by 8 bases and 2 bases, with 13 bases remaining between them. CDR3 length: 13 residues. CDR1 is SEHNR and CDR2 is FQNEAQ in the germline V gene (reference sequence). CDR3 coding DNA: TGTGCCAGCCACGGGTCTAAAACCTACGAGCAGTACTTC. This codes for CASHGSKTYEQYF. Full variable domain (outside the CDR3, taken from reference TRBV7-9 and TRBJ2-7): DTGVSQNPRHKITKRGQNVTFRCDPISEHNRLYWYRQTLGQGPEFLTYFQNEAQLEKSRLLSDRFSAERPKGSFSTLEIQRTEQGDSAMYLCASHGSKTYEQYFGPGTRLTVT.

The V call is TRBV7-9, the J call TRBJ2-7; TRBD1 matches 7 bases. Germline V CDR1 and CDR2: SEHNR, FQNEAQ (reference sequence). The CDR3 spans 16 residues. Trimming at V came to 5 bases and at J to 0 bases, leaving 10 bases not matched to a gene. CDR3 in DNA: TGTGCCAGCAGCCCCACCCCGGACAGGAGCTCCTACGAGCAGTACTTC. Its translation: CASSPTPDRSSYEQYF.

The chain links TRBV5-1 to TRBJ2-7; D remains unclear. Germline CDR1 SGHRS, CDR2 YFSETQ. V was shortened by 1 base and J by 3 bases, with 8 bases between the two germline ends. This CDR3 has 13 residues. CDR3 amino acids: CASSLTGSYEQYF. CDR3 coding DNA: TGCGCCAGCAGCTTGACGGGTAGCTACGAGCAGTACTTC.

The genes are TRBV6-1 and TRBJ1-5; the D gene is possibly TRBD1 (6 bases). This CDR3 has 15 residues. Germline V gene data show CDR1 as MNHNS and CDR2 as SASEGT. Deletions cut 6 bases from V and 6 bases from J, with 18 bases between. CDR3 amino acids: CASRGTRLGSQPQHF. DNA of the CDR3: TGTGCCAGCAGAGGGACACGGTTGGGAAGTCAGCCCCAGCATTTT.

The chain carries TRBV7-8 and TRBJ2-7, with D unresolved. Germline V lookup: CDR1 SGHVS, CDR2 FQNEAQ. Trimming removed 1 base at V and 2 bases at J, with 6 bases between. The CDR3 is 13 residues long. This CDR3 is CASSLGAPYEQYF. As DNA, the CDR3 is TGTGCCAGCAGCTTAGGGGCCCCCTACGAGCAGTACTTC.

J is TRBJ1-6 and V is TRBV11-2; D gene uncertain. The V end was cut by 6 bases, the J end by 9 bases, with 9 bases between. The CDR3 is 12 amino acids. CDR1 is SGHAT, CDR2 FQNNGV, per germline. The CDR3 region is CASSSGPSPLHF. CDR3 coding DNA: TGTGCCAGCAGTTCGGGTCCTTCACCCCTCCACTTT.

V and J are TRBV6-5 and TRBJ1-2, with TRBD1 as a possible D gene (5 bases). This CDR3 contains 12 residues. Germline loops: CDR1 MNHEY, CDR2 SVGAGI. Trimming took 7 bases from V and 8 from J, leaving 14 bases between them. CDR3 in DNA: TGTGCCAGCATGAGCAGGGACTTAGGCTACACCTTC. Protein sequence: CASMSRDLGYTF.

The V gene is TRBV9, the J gene TRBJ2-7, with 14 bases fitting TRBD2. The germline gives CDR1 SGDLS, CDR2 YYNGEE. The CDR3 contains 16 residues. V gave up 4 bases and J gave up 3 bases; unmatched junction bases: 6. In DNA, the CDR3 is TGTGCCAGCAGCCCCCGACTAGCGGGGGGGATCTACGAGCAGTACTTC. Translated, it gives CASSPRLAGGIYEQYF.

This chain connects TRBV2 to TRBJ1-4; no firm D call. Germline lookup yields CDR1 SNHLY and CDR2 FYNNEI. V shed 10 bases and J shed 3 bases, with 12 bases lying between them. This CDR3 is built from 13 residues. CDR3 protein: CAIASEANEKLFF. Written as DNA, the CDR3 is TGTGCCATCGCCTCCGAGGCTAATGAAAAACTGTTTTTT.

The rearrangement uses TRBV5-6 and TRBJ2-7; 7 positions match TRBD1. V lost 6 bases to trimming and J lost 1 base; unmatched junction nucleotides: 10. Germline V gene data show CDR1 as SGHDT and CDR2 as YYEEEE. This CDR3 is built from 15 residues. CDR3 in amino acids: CASTWGRGNSYEQYF. The CDR3 DNA follows: TGTGCCAGCACTTGGGGCAGGGGGAATTCCTACGAGCAGTACTTC.

The chain combines TRBV4-2 with TRBJ1-2; 7 nucleotides agree with TRBD1. Germline CDR1 is LGHNA and CDR2 is YNFKEQ. Unmatched junction bases numbered 5, after V lost 3 bases and J lost 4 bases. The CDR3 sequence is 14 residues long. The CDR3 protein is CASSQGDSFYGYTF. In DNA form, the CDR3 reads TGTGCCAGCAGCCAGGGGGACAGCTTCTATGGCTACACCTTC.

The chain joins TRBV11-2 to TRBJ2-5; D is perhaps TRBD1 (6 bases). The CDR3 runs 16 residues. Germline V gene sequence: CDR1 SGHAT, CDR2 FQNNGV. Trimming removed 8 bases at V and 5 bases at J, with 24 bases between. The CDR3 coding sequence is TGTGCCAGCCAGGCCCACGGGACACCTGGGTGGGAGACCCAGTACTTC. Its protein is CASQAHGTPGWETQYF.

The chain combines TRBV4-2 with TRBJ2-3, with D perhaps TRBD1 (6 bases). CDR1 LGHNA and CDR2 YNFKEQ come from the germline V gene. Trimming cost V 4 bases and J 5 bases, with 19 bases left between them. The CDR3 extends over 16 amino acids. The DNA for the CDR3 is TGTGCCAGCAGCCCCCTTGGGGGCGAGATGGGAGATACGCAGTATTTT. It yields the protein CASSPLGGEMGDTQYF.

The V gene is TRBV10-3, the J gene TRBJ1-2, with a possible D match to TRBD1 (5 bases). The CDR3 runs to 14 residues. Germline V gene lookup returns CDR1 ENHRY and CDR2 SYGVKD. V was clipped by 3 bases and J by 8 bases, with 16 bases between them. In DNA form, the CDR3 reads TGTGCCATCAGTGACGACGTAGGGGCGGGGGGCTACACCTTC. Translated, it gives CAISDDVGAGGYTF.

This chain connects TRBV9 to TRBJ1-2; possible D gene TRBD1, 6 bases. This CDR3 is 13 amino acids long. Germline CDR1 and CDR2: SGDLS and YYNGEE. V was shortened by 0 bases and J by 3 bases, with 6 bases between the two germline ends. The CDR3 DNA follows: TGTGCCAGCAGCGTAGCAGGGGACTATGGCTACACCTTC. Translation: CASSVAGDYGYTF.

The chain employs TRBV27 and TRBJ2-5; D is uncertain. Trimming pared 5 bases from V and 3 bases from J, leaving 10 bases between. Germline V gene lookup returns CDR1 MNHEY and CDR2 SMNVEV (reference sequence). The CDR3 spans 13 residues. CDR3 DNA: TGTGCCAGCAGTCCATGGGCAAAAGAGACCCAGTACTTC. This gives the protein CASSPWAKETQYF.

In regard to this clone: Other nucleotide sequences from this sample produce the same CDR3. V is TRBV5-4 and J is TRBJ2-7, with D possibly TRBD2 on 5 matching bases. V gave up 0 bases and J gave up 0 bases, with 13 bases separating them. Germline CDR1 is SGHNT and CDR2 is YYREEE (reference sequence). This CDR3 region has 16 residues. The CDR3 is CASSLDGGSGSYEQYF. The DNA of the CDR3 is TGTGCCAGCAGCTTGGATGGCGGGTCAGGCTCCTACGAGCAGTACTTC. The complete variable domain, with remaining parts taken from reference TRBV5-4 and TRBJ2-7, reads ETGVTQSPTHLIKTRGQQVTLRCSSQSGHNTVSWYQQALGQGPQFIFQYYREEENGRGNFPPRFSGLQFPNYSSELNVNALELDDSALYLCASSLDGGSGSYEQYFGPGTRLTVT.

This chain connects TRBV6-1 to TRBJ2-7, with D perhaps matching TRBD2 (6 bases). The germline V gene encodes CDR1 MNHNS and CDR2 SASEGT. Trimming left V 8 bases short and J 3 bases short, with 17 bases between. The CDR3 has 14 amino acids. CDR3 in DNA: TGTGCCAGCCTGTCGTGGGCGGGGAACTACGAGCAGTACTTC. This translates into CASLSWAGNYEQYF.

The chain carries TRBV7-9 and TRBJ2-7; 8 nucleotides line up with TRBD1. This CDR3 contains 14 residues. The germline CDR1 and CDR2 sequences are SEHNR and FQNEAQ (reference sequence). With 5 bases clipped from V and 0 bases from J, the junction kept 3 bases outside the gene matches. The CDR3 loop is CASSRQGNSYEQYF. CDR3 DNA sequence: TGTGCCAGCAGCCGACAGGGGAACTCCTACGAGCAGTACTTC.

V usage is TRBV4-1 and J usage is TRBJ2-1; 8 bases are a match to TRBD1. CDR1 is MGHRA and CDR2 is YSYEKL in the germline V gene. V was clipped by 4 bases and J by 7 bases; unmatched bases: 9. The CDR3 spans 15 residues. The chain's CDR3 is CASSPRTGMGNEQFF. The DNA for the CDR3 is TGCGCCAGCAGCCCGAGGACAGGGATGGGGAATGAGCAGTTCTTC.

This clone was observed a few times. V gene TRBV19 combines with J gene TRBJ1-5, with 7 bases fitting TRBD1. In germline, CDR1 is LNHDA, CDR2 SQIVND (reference sequence). V shed 7 bases, J shed 8 bases, and the junction held 5 bases outside the gene matches. There are 12 residues in the CDR3. Here the CDR3 reads CASTKGAEPQHF. CDR3 sequence (DNA): TGTGCCAGTACCAAGGGGGCAGAGCCCCAGCATTTT. Full variable domain (rest looked up from reference TRBV19 and TRBJ1-5): DGGITQSPKYLFRKEGQNVTLSCEQNLNHDAMYWYRQDPGQGLRLIYYSQIVNDFQKGDIAEGYSVSREKKESFPLTVTSAQKNPTAFYLCASTKGAEPQHFGDGTRLSIL.

The genes are TRBV25-1 and TRBJ1-1, with D unresolved. The CDR3 runs to 15 residues. V lost 2 bases and J 2 bases, leaving 12 bases between the germline ends. Germline values: CDR1 MGHDK, CDR2 SYGVNS. The CDR3 spells CASSEGPGINTEAFF. The CDR3 DNA follows: TGTGCCAGCAGTGAAGGCCCGGGGATTAACACTGAAGCTTTCTTT.

In its sample, this clone was seen a few times. V and J are TRBV29-1 and TRBJ1-2, with 10 bases that match TRBD1. V trimming: 5 bases; J trimming: 4 bases; junction bases outside the gene matches: 7. Germline CDR1 reads SQVTM; CDR2 reads ANQGSEA. The CDR3 is made up of 14 amino acids. The CDR3 bases are TGCAGCGTTCTTGGACAGGGGGACGGCTATGGCTACACCTTC. This gives the protein CSVLGQGDGYGYTF.